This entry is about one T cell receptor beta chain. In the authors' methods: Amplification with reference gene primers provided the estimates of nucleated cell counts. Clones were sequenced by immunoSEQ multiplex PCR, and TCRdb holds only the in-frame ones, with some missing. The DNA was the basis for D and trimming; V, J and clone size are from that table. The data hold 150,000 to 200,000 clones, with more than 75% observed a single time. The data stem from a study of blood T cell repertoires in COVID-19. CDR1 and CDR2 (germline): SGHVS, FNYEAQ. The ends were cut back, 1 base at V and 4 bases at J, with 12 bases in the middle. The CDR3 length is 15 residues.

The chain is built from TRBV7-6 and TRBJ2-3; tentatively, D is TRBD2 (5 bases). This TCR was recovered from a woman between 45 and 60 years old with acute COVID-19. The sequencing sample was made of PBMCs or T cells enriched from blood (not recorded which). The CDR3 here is CASSLVGSRADTQYF. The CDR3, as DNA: TGTGCCAGCAGCTTAGTAGGGAGTAGGGCAGATACGCAGTATTTT.